Below, 13 T cell receptor beta chains from the same sample are listed, as sequenced in a study of patients and donors after allogeneic stem cell transplantation. Via MiXCR, TCRdb re-called the RT-PCR reads, giving one row per CDR3 protein. The sample carries hundreds of thousands of distinct CDR3 sequences, 16% recorded once. The specimen was blood, either unsorted or a sorted T cell fraction (not recorded which). Every receptor here comes from a human donor who was either an allogeneic HSCT recipient or a stem cell or donor lymphocyte infusion donor (not recorded which). It is not recorded whose cells these are; they may come from a transplant donor.

The CDR3 here is CASSPLRDRRDLNTEAFF. DNA of the CDR3: TGTGCCAGCAGTCCCCTCCGGGACAGGAGAGACTTGAACACTGAAGCTTTCTTT. V is TRBV12-3 or TRBV12-4 and J is TRBJ1-1; TRBD1 matches at 8 bases. The trim removed 5 bases at V and 0 bases at J, leaving 14 bases unmatched. The CDR3 has 18 amino acids.

The rearrangement joins TRBV11-3 to TRBJ2-5; weak D call: TRBD1 (6 bases). With 4 bases removed from V and 3 bases from J, the gap between germline ends came to 12 bases. From germline, CDR1 is SGHNT and CDR2 YENEEA. The CDR3 is 14 residues long. CDR3 DNA: TGTGCCAGCAGCTCAGGGGTTAAGGAAGAGACCCAGTACTTC. It translates to CASSSGVKEETQYF.

This clonotype was seen only a few times. The chain has TRBV11-3 and TRBJ2-2; 7 nucleotides line up with TRBD2. The V segment lost 4 bases and the J segment 4 bases; nucleotides outside the gene matches: 12. Germline CDR1 is SGHNT and CDR2 is YENEEA. The CDR3 loop spans 17 amino acids. DNA of the CDR3: TGTGCCAGCAGCTCCCCACGAGCGGGATCGGTCACCGGGGAGCTGTTTTTT. Amino acids: CASSSPRAGSVTGELFF. Full variable domain (remainder filled in from reference TRBV11-3 and TRBJ2-2): EAGVVQSPRYKIIEKKQPVAFWCNPISGHNTLYWYLQNLGQGPELLIRYENEEAVDDSQLPKDRFSAERLKGVDSTLKIQPAELGDSAVYLCASSSPRAGSVTGELFFGEGSRLTVL.

This clonotype appeared a few times. The genes are TRBV3-1 and TRBJ2-1, with TRBD2 matching over 8 bases. The CDR3 runs 15 residues. Germline values: CDR1 LGHDT, CDR2 YNNKEL (reference sequence). With V trimmed by 0 bases and J by 9 bases, 7 bases remained unmatched. Written as DNA, the CDR3 is TGTGCCAGCAGCCAAGAAGAGGCGCGGGGGGTTGAGCAGTTCTTC. Its protein is CASSQEEARGVEQFF.

This clonotype was seen a few times. The chain carries TRBV7-2 and TRBJ1-2; 8 nucleotides line up with TRBD1. The CDR3 length is 16 residues. CDR1 SGHTA and CDR2 FQGNSA come from the germline V gene. The J segment lost 6 bases and the V segment lost 5 bases, leaving 14 bases of the junction unmatched. Here the CDR3 reads CASSLGQGEIPHGYTF. The CDR3 bases are TGTGCCAGCAGCCTCGGACAGGGAGAAATTCCCCATGGCTACACCTTC.

This clonotype was seen only a few times. This sequence joins TRBV3-1 and TRBJ2-3; TRBD2 matches at 14 bases. CDR3 size: 17 residues. Trimming removed 1 base from V and 7 bases from J; junction bases left unmatched: 7. Germline values: CDR1 LGHDT, CDR2 YNNKEL (reference sequence). CDR3 loop: CASSQGGGLAGGNTQYF. The CDR3 region has the DNA TGTGCCAGCAGCCAAGGAGGAGGACTAGCGGGAGGTAATACGCAGTATTTT.

This clonotype turned up a few times. V is TRBV27 and J is TRBJ2-7; 7 bases map to TRBD1. Looked up from germline, CDR1 is MNHEY and CDR2 is SMNVEV (reference sequence). Trimming at V came to 5 bases and at J to 7 bases, leaving 8 bases not matched to a gene. This CDR3 has 13 amino acids. CDR3 region: CASSPTGEGEQYF. The CDR3 DNA follows: TGTGCCAGCAGTCCCACAGGGGAAGGGGAGCAGTACTTC.

The chain is built from TRBV12-3 or TRBV12-4 and TRBJ2-1, with D unresolved. This CDR3 contains 12 residues. Trimming removed 3 bases at V and 13 bases at J, with 13 bases between. In nucleotides, the CDR3 is TGTGCCAGCAGTTTTATCATGTCGGACCAGTTCTTC. This translates into CASSFIMSDQFF.

This clonotype was recorded at least ten times. V gene TRBV29-1 combines with J gene TRBJ2-2; D uncertain. V lost 4 bases to trimming and J lost 0 bases, with 6 bases between them. There are 13 residues in the CDR3. Germline-derived CDR1 and CDR2 are SQVTM and ANQGSEA. This CDR3 reads CSVGVSNTGELFF. In nucleotides, the CDR3 is TGCAGCGTTGGAGTATCGAACACCGGGGAGCTGTTTTTT.

This clonotype was picked up many times. This sequence joins TRBV5-1 and TRBJ1-2; 7 nucleotides align to TRBD1. The CDR3 is 15 residues long. The V gene end was trimmed by 2 bases and the J gene end by 3 bases; junction bases not matched to a gene: 7. Germline V gene data show CDR1 as SGHRS and CDR2 as YFSETQ. CDR3 coding DNA: TGCGCCAGCAGCTTTGGCGACAGGGAGCACTATGGCTACACCTTC. This encodes CASSFGDREHYGYTF.

This sequence joins TRBV12-3 or TRBV12-4 and TRBJ2-1; TRBD2 agrees at 10 bases. CDR3 length equals 16 residues. The V and J ends lost 3 bases and 5 bases, in that order; junction bases with no gene match: 7. CDR3 protein: CASSFLSSGGNNEQFF. CDR3 DNA sequence: TGTGCCAGCAGTTTTTTGTCTAGCGGGGGAAACAATGAGCAGTTCTTC.

This clonotype was picked up many times. CDR3 protein: CATSEFRGGNSPLHF. In DNA, the CDR3 is TGTGCCACCAGCGAGTTTAGGGGAGGGAATTCACCCCTCCACTTT. This rearrangement joins TRBV15 to TRBJ1-6, with D perhaps TRBD1 (5 bases). V lost 5 bases and J 7 bases, leaving 15 bases between the germline ends. Germline V gene sequence: CDR1 LNHNV, CDR2 YYDKDF (reference sequence). The CDR3 totals 15 residues. Combining the CDR3 with reference TRBV15 and TRBJ1-6 gives the whole variable domain DAMVIQNPRYQVTQFGKPVTLSCSQTLNHNVMYWYQQKSSQAPKLLFHYYDKDFNNEADTPDNFQSRRPNTSFCFLDIRSPGLGDTAMYLCATSEFRGGNSPLHFGNGTRLTVT.

This clonotype turned up a few times. V and J are TRBV12-3 or TRBV12-4 and TRBJ2-7; D not resolved. V was cut by 6 bases and J by 0 bases, with 9 bases left in between. The CDR3 contains 13 residues. CDR3 region: CASRPRGSYEQYF. The DNA for the CDR3 is TGTGCCAGCAGGCCCAGAGGCTCCTACGAGCAGTACTTC.